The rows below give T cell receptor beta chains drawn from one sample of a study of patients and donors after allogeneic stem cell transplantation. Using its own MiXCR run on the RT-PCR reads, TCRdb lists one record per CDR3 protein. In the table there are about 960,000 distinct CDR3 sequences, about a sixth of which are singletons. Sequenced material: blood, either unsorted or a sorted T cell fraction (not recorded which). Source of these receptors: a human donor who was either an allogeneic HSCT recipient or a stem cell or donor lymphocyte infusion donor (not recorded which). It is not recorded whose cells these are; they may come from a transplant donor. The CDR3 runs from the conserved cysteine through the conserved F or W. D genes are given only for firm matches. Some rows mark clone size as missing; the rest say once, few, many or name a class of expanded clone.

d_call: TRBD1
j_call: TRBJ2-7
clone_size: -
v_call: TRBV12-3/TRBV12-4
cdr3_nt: TGTGCCAGCAGCCCGACAGGGGGGGACTACGAGCAGTACTTC
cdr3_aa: CASSPTGGDYEQYF

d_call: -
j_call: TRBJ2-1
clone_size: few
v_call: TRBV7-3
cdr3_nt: TGTGCCAGCAGCCCCCAGGGGTCAGGGTTCTCCTACAATGAGCAGTTCTTC
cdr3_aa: CASSPQGSGFSYNEQFF

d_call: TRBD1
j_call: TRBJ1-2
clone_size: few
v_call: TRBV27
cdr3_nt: TGTGCCAGCAGTTTATCCCCGGACAGGCCTACCTATGGCTACACCTTC
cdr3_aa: CASSLSPDRPTYGYTF

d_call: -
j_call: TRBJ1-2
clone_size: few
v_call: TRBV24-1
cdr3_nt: TGTGCCACCAGTGATTTGACCAGGGGATTTGGCTACACCTTC
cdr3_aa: CATSDLTRGFGYTF

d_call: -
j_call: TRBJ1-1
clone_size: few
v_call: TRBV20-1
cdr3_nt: TGCAGTGCCGACACAGGGACCACTGAAGCTTTCTTT
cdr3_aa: CSADTGTTEAFF

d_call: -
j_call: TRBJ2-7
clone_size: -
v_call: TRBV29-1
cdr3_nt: TGCAGCGTTCTCTTTGACACCTACGAGCAGTACTTC
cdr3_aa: CSVLFDTYEQYF

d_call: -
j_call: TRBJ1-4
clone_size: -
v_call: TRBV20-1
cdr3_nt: TGCAGTGCCGCCGGGACAACTGAAAAACTGTTTTTT
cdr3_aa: CSAAGTTEKLFF

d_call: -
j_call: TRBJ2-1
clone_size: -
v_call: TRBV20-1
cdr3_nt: TGCAGTGCTCCCTCCTTATTCCCCCTCCGGAATGAGCAGTTCTTC
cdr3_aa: CSAPSLFPLRNEQFF

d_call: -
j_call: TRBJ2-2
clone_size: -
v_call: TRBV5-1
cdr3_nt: TGCGCCAGCAGCCGAACGCCAGAGAGCACCGGGGAGCTGTTTTTT
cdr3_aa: CASSRTPESTGELFF

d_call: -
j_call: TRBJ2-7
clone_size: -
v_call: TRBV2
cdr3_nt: TGTGCCAGCAGGCATCAGGGGACCGGGTACGAGCAGTACTTC
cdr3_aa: CASRHQGTGYEQYF

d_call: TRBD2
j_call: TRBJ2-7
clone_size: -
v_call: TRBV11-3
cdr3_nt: TGTGCCAGCAGCCAGACTAGCGACCAGGAGTACTTC
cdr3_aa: CASSQTSDQEYF

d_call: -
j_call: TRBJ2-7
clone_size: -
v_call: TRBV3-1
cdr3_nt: TGTGCCAGCAGCCCCGGACCTGTCCAATACGAGCAGTACTTC
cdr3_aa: CASSPGPVQYEQYF

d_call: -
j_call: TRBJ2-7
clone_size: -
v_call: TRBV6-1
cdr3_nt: TGTGCCAGCAGAACCCCCGGGACGATCTACGAGCAGTACTTC
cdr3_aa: CASRTPGTIYEQYF

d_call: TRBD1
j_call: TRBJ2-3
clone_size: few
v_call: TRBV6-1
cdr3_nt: TGTGCCAGCAGTCTTCAGACAGGGACGACAGATACGCAGTATTTT
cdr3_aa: CASSLQTGTTDTQYF

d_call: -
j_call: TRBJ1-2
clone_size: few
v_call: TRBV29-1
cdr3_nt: TGCAGCGTTGAAGATAAACAGGGAACCGCCTATGGCTACACCTTC
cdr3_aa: CSVEDKQGTAYGYTF

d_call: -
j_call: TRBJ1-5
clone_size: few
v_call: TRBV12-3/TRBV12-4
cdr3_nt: TGTGCCAGCAGAATTTCACCGGGGGGGCCCGATCAGCCCCAGCATTTT
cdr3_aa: CASRISPGGPDQPQHF

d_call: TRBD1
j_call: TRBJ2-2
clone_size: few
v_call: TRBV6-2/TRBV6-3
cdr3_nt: TGTGCCAGCCGCCGGGACAGCTACACCGGGGAGCTGTTTTTT
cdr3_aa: CASRRDSYTGELFF

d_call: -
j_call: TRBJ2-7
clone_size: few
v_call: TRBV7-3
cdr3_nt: TGTGCCAGCAGCTTAACGGGCTCGTCCGAGCAGTACTTC
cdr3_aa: CASSLTGSSEQYF

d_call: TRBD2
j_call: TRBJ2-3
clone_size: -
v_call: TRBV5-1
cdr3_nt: TGCGCCAGCAGCCAGCGGGAGGGCCGCGCAGATACGCAGTATTTT
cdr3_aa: CASSQREGRADTQYF

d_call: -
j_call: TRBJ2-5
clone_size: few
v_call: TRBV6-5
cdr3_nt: TGTGCCAGCAGTTACCTCTCAGAACAAGAGACCCAGTACTTC
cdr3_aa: CASSYLSEQETQYF

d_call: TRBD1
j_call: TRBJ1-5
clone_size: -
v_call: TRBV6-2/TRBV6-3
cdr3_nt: TGTGCCAGCACCAGGACAGGGAGGGTGGAGGGCAATCAGCCCCAGCATTTT
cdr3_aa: CASTRTGRVEGNQPQHF

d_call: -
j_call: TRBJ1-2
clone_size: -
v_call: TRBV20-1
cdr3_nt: TGCAGTGCTAGAGTGCCATCTAACTATGGCTACACCTTC
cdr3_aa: CSARVPSNYGYTF

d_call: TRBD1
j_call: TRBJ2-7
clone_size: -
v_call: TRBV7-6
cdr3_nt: TGTGCCAGCAGCCCGCCTCCTCGGAGCTCTAGGGACAGTGGTTACGAGCAGTACTTC
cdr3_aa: CASSPPPRSSRDSGYEQYF

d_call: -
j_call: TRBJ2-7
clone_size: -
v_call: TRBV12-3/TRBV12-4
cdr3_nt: TGTGCCAGCAGTTCCTGGGTAAGGCACGAGCAGTACTTC
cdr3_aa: CASSSWVRHEQYF

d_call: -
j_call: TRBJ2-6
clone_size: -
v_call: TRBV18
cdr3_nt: TGTGCCAGCTCACCCCAATTAGGGGAGTTGACGGCTGGGGCCAACGTCCTGACTTTC
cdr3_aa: CASSPQLGELTAGANVLTF

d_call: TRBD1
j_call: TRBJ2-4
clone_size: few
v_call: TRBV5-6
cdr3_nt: TGTGCCAGCAGCCTGCTACAGGGGGGAGTGGACATTCAGTACTTC
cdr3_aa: CASSLLQGGVDIQYF

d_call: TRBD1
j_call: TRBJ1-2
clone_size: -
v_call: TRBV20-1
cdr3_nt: TGCAGTGCGACAGGGCGGGGTAGACTCTATGGCTACACCTTC
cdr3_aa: CSATGRGRLYGYTF